This T cell receptor beta chain came from a study of shared clonotypes between healthy human individuals. V lost 10 bases, J lost 8 bases, and 11 bases stayed unmatched. Looked up from germline, CDR1 is KGHSH and CDR2 is LQKENI. The CDR3 length is 14 residues. Measured with immunoSEQ multiplex PCR; TCRdb has only the in-frame clones, and not every one. The table records roughly 1,500,000 clones, less than 99% of them present only once. The TCR originated in a man aged 25-45 years in good health. The specimen sequenced was naive CD4+ T cells sorted from blood. Subset described: CD45RA+ positively selected. This chain uses TRBV18 with TRBJ2-1; 10 nucleotides match TRBD1. CDR3 bases: TGTGCCAACCGCCGGACAGGGGGTTTCGATGAGCAGTTCTTC. It codes for CANRRTGGFDEQFF.